This TCR beta chain was observed in a study of blood T cells in healthy people across ages. V lost 3 bases, J lost 6 bases, and 12 bases lay in between. The CDR3 loop spans 13 amino acids. In germline, CDR1 is MNHEY, CDR2 SMNVEV (reference sequence). The authors ran a second PCR of 7 to 11 cycles using a sample-barcoded 5' primer and a J-beta primer mix. Each CDR3 protein is one row after TCRdb ran MiXCR on the 5' RACE reads. Of over 1.5 million distinct CDR3 sequences listed, roughly 49% are singletons. This clonotype originated in a woman between 40 and 50 years old in good health. Sequencing input: blood. The rearrangement joins TRBV27 to TRBJ2-7; the D is unclear. The CDR3 protein is CASSLSRLREQYF. DNA of the CDR3: TGTGCCAGCAGTTTGTCGAGGCTACGCGAGCAGTACTTC.